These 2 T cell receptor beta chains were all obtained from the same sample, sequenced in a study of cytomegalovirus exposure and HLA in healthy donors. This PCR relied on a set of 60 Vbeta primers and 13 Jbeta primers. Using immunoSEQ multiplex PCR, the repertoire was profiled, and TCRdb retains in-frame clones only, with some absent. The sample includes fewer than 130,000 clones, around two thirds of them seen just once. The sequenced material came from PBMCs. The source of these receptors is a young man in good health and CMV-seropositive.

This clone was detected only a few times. The CDR3 is CASSSPAGGGKPYEQYF. In DNA, the CDR3 is TGTGCCAGCAGCTCTCCGGCCGGGGGGGGCAAGCCCTACGAGCAGTACTTC. The chain has TRBV9 and TRBJ2-7; 8 positions match TRBD2. The V and J ends lost 4 bases and 2 bases, in that order; junction bases with no gene match: 14. CDR3 length equals 17 residues. The germline CDR1 and CDR2 sequences are SGDLS and YYNGEE.

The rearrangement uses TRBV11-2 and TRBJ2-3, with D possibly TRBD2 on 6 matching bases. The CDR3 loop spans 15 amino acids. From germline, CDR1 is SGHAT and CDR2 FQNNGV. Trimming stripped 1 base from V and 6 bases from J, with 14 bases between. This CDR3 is CASSLGPTSWDTQYF. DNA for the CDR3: TGTGCCAGCAGCTTAGGGCCCACTAGCTGGGATACGCAGTATTTT.